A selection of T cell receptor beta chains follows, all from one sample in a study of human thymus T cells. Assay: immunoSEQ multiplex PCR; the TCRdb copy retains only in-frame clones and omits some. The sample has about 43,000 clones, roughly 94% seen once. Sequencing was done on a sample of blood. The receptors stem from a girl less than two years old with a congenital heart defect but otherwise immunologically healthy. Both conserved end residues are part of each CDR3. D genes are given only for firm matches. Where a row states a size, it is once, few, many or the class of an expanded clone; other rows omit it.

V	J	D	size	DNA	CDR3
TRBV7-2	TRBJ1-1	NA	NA	TGTGCCAGCAGCAGACCATCGGGCACCATGAACACTGAAGCTTTCTTT	CASSRPSGTMNTEAFF
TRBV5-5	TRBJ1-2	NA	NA	TGTGCCAGCAGCGCCAGGCGAAACTATGGCTACACCTTC	CASSARRNYGYTF
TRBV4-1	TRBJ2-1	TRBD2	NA	TGCGCCAGCAAGGCCACTCCAGCGGGAGGCCTCGGGAAACCCTACAATGAGCAGTTCTTC	CASKATPAGGLGKPYNEQFF
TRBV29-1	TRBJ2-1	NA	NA	TGCAGCGTGTCCCAGAGGGGGTCCGATGAGCAGTTCTTC	CSVSQRGSDEQFF
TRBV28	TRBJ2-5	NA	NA	TGTGCCAGCAGTCCCTTGTCCCTTGGGCAAGAGACCCAGTACTTC	CASSPLSLGQETQYF
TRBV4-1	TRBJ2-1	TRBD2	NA	TGCGCCAGCAGCCAATCCAAAGCGGGAGAATTGGGGAATGAGCAGTTCTTC	CASSQSKAGELGNEQFF
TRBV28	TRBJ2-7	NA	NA	TGTGCCAGCAGTCGCCGCAGGGGTCCCTACGAGCAGTACTTC	CASSRRRGPYEQYF
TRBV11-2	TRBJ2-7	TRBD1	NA	TGTGCCAGCAGCTCCCGCGAGCGGACAGGGGGATCCGAGCAGTACTTC	CASSSRERTGGSEQYF
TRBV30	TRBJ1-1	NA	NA	TGTGCCTGGAGTGTACTAGGGGGGACTGAAGCTTTCTTT	CAWSVLGGTEAFF
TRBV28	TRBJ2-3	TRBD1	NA	TGTGCCAGCAGTTTCGGGGTTGTCAGGGGGTACACAGATACGCAGTATTTT	CASSFGVVRGYTDTQYF
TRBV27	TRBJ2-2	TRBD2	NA	TGTGCCAGCAGTTTACAACTAGCGAGGAACACCGGGGAGCTGTTTTTT	CASSLQLARNTGELFF
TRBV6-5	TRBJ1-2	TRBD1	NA	TGTGCCAGCAGGACAGGGGGCGGCTATGGCTACACCTTC	CASRTGGGYGYTF
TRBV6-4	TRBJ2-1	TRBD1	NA	TGTGCCAGCAGTGACCGGGACAGGCCCTACAATGAGCAGTTCTTC	CASSDRDRPYNEQFF
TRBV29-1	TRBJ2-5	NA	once	TGCAGCGCTGGCTACATGGAGGGAGAGACCCAGTACTTC	CSAGYMEGETQYF
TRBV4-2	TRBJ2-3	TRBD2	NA	TGTGCCAGCAGCCCCCCTAGCGGAAACACAGATACGCAGTATTTT	CASSPPSGNTDTQYF
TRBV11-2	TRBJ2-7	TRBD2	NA	TGTGCCAGCAGCCCCAGGGGTACTAGCGGGAGTTTCTACGAGCAGTACTTC	CASSPRGTSGSFYEQYF
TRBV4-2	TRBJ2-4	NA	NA	TGTGCCAGCAGCCATGAAGGGGGGAGTTCAGCCAAAAACATTCAGTACTTC	CASSHEGGSSAKNIQYF
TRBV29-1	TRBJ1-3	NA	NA	TGCAGCGCCCTCCGGGCCTCTGGAAACACCATATATTTT	CSALRASGNTIYF
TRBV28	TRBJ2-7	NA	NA	TGTGCCAGCAGCGAACGGTCCTACGAGCAGTACTTC	CASSERSYEQYF
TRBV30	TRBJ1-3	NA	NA	TGTGCCTGGAGCAGCTCTGGAAACACCATATATTTT	CAWSSSGNTIYF
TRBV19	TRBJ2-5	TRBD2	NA	TGTGCCAGTACCGGATGGGCTAGCGGGAGGGCCTCTCGTAAGACCCAGTACTTC	CASTGWASGRASRKTQYF
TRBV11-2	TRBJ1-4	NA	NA	TGTGCCAGCAGCTTAAGCTCTCCCGGGGAAAAACTGTTTTTT	CASSLSSPGEKLFF
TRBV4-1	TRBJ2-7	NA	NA	TGCGCCAGCAGCCAAGCCTCGGGTTCTGGGGTTTACGAGCAGTACTTC	CASSQASGSGVYEQYF
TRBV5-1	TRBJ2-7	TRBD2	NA	TGCGCCAGCAGCCCGGGACTAGCAGGTTACGAGCAGTACTTC	CASSPGLAGYEQYF
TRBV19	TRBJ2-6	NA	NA	TGTGCCAGTAGCCAAAACAGATTCGGGGCCAACGTCCTGACTTTC	CASSQNRFGANVLTF
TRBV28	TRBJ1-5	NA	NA	TGTGCCAGCAGACCCCCCAGGGTCAATCAGCCCCAGCATTTT	CASRPPRVNQPQHF
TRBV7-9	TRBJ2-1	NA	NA	TGTGCCAGCAGCTCTACAAGGGAGCGGGTTTACAATGAGCAGTTCTTC	CASSSTRERVYNEQFF
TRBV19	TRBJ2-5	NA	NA	TGTGCCAGTAGTAGAGTGACGCCGCGGGAAGTTGGGACCCAGTACTTC	CASSRVTPREVGTQYF
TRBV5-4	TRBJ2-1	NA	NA	TGTGCCAGCACCCAAGCGGGCTATTCCTACAATGAGCAGTTCTTC	CASTQAGYSYNEQFF
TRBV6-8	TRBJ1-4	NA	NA	TGTGCCAGCCCCAAGGGGACCCCTAATGAAAAACTGTTTTTT	CASPKGTPNEKLFF
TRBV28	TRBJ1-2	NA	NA	TGTGCCAGCAGTCAAGGGAGACAGCTCTATGGCTACACCTTC	CASSQGRQLYGYTF
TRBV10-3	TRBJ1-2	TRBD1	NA	TGTGCCATCGGTACAGGGGGGGCTGGCTACACCTTC	CAIGTGGAGYTF
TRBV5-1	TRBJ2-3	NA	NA	TGCGCCAGCAGCCTCATAAGCACAGATACGCAGTATTTT	CASSLISTDTQYF
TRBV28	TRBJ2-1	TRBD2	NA	TGTGCCAGCAGTTTATGGGGGACTAGCGCCACTAGTGAGCAGTTCTTC	CASSLWGTSATSEQFF
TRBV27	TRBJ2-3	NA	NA	TGTGCCAGCAGTTTATCGTTTGGGGCCTCTAGCACAGATACGCAGTATTTT	CASSLSFGASSTDTQYF
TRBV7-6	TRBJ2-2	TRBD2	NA	TGTGCCAGCAGCCCATTAGCGGGAGGGAACACCGGGGAGCTGTTTTTT	CASSPLAGGNTGELFF
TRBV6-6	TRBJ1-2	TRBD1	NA	TGTGCCAGCAGCCCTGACAGGGGGTATGGCTACACCTTC	CASSPDRGYGYTF
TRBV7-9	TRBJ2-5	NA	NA	TGTGCCAGCAGCTTATCGGGCGGGACCCAGTACTTC	CASSLSGGTQYF
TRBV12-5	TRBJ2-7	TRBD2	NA	TGTGCTAGTGGTTGGGGAACTAGCGGCCCTTACGAGCAGTACTTC	CASGWGTSGPYEQYF
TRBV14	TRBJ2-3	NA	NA	TGTGCCAGCAGCCAATGGGGCGGGAGCACAGATACGCAGTATTTT	CASSQWGGSTDTQYF
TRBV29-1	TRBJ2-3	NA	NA	TGCAGCGCCCGCAAGGTGGATACGCAGTATTTT	CSARKVDTQYF